The rows below give T cell receptor beta chains drawn from one sample of a study of T-cell memory formation after mild COVID-19. TCRdb reprocessed the 5' RACE reads with MiXCR, giving one entry per CDR3 protein. The sample lists about 190,000 distinct CDR3 sequences; around 19% were seen once. The sample taken for sequencing was PBMCs or a T cell subset sorted from them (not recorded which). These receptors all come from an adult woman who had mild COVID-19 (a few samples of this study predate the infection). Cell type and time point are not known. The CDR3 runs from the conserved cysteine through the conserved F or W. Fields, in order: clone size, V gene, J gene, D gene, CDR3 DNA, CDR3 protein. A D gene is named only where the DNA matches it firmly. A row's size may be missing; if present it is once, few, many or a size class.

>NA|TRBV24-1|TRBJ2-1|TRBD2
TGTGCCACCAGTGATTCAGGACTAGCGGGAGGGGAGCAGTTCTTC
CATSDSGLAGGEQFF
>NA|TRBV5-6|TRBJ2-2|TRBD2
TGTGCCAGCAGCTTGGTAGCGGGGGCGCGAGACACCGGGGAGCTGTTTTTT
CASSLVAGARDTGELFF
>NA|TRBV5-5|TRBJ1-3|TRBD1
TGTGCCAGCAGCTTCGGACAGGGGGTCTCTGGAAACACCATATATTTT
CASSFGQGVSGNTIYF
>few|TRBV3-1|TRBJ2-5|TRBD2
TGTGCCAGCAGCCAAGATAGAGGACTAGGAAGAGAGACCCAGTACTTC
CASSQDRGLGRETQYF
>NA|TRBV21-1|TRBJ2-3|NA
TGTGCCAGCAGCACCCCGGAGCGGAGAGATACGCCGTATTTT
CASSTPERRDTPYF
>few|TRBV6-6|TRBJ2-6|NA
TGTGCCAGCAGTTACGGGGACTCTGGGGCCAACGTCCTGACTTTC
CASSYGDSGANVLTF
>NA|TRBV7-9|TRBJ2-1|NA
TGTGCCAGCAGCCCGCCCCCGGGGAACAATGAGCAGTTCTTC
CASSPPPGNNEQFF
>few|TRBV4-2|TRBJ1-3|NA
TGTGCCAGCAGCCAAGCGGAGGGAATCGAGGGAAACACCATATATTTT
CASSQAEGIEGNTIYF
>few|TRBV20-1|TRBJ2-2|TRBD1
TGCAGTGCTAGAGATCCCGGACAGGGAAACACCGGGGAGCTGTTTTTT
CSARDPGQGNTGELFF
>NA|TRBV29-1|TRBJ1-1|TRBD1
TGCAGCGTCCGGGGGACAGGGTGGGCTGAAGCTTTCTTT
CSVRGTGWAEAFF
>NA|TRBV20-1|TRBJ1-1|NA
TGCAGTGCTCTACAGACAGGTGCGGGCACTGAAGCTTTCTTT
CSALQTGAGTEAFF
>NA|TRBV30|TRBJ1-1|NA
TGTGCTGTTCAGTCGAACACTGAAGCTTTCTTT
CAVQSNTEAFF
>many|TRBV5-1|TRBJ2-5|NA
TGCGCCAGCAGCTCCCAGGGGGGTAGAGGAGAGACCCAGTACTTC
CASSSQGGRGETQYF
>NA|TRBV6-5|TRBJ1-2|NA
TGTGCCAGCAGATCAGCTCAGGGTGGCTACACCTTC
CASRSAQGGYTF
>NA|TRBV6-5|TRBJ2-1|NA
TGTGCCAGCAGGAGCCAAAATGAGCAGTTCTTC
CASRSQNEQFF